This T cell receptor (beta chain) was sequenced for a study of blood T cells in healthy people across ages. V shed 6 bases and J shed 5 bases, with 14 bases lying between them. The CDR3 runs to 14 residues. A J-beta primer mix and a sample-barcoded 5' primer were used in a second PCR of about 7 to 11 cycles. MiXCR, run by TCRdb on the 5' RACE reads, gives a single entry per CDR3 protein. The sample lists fewer than 900,000 distinct CDR3 sequences, more than 40% seen once, with 20% to 25% in the top ten. The sequence came from a woman aged 55-70 years in good health. The sequenced sample was blood. The chain couples TRBV12-3 or TRBV12-4 to TRBJ2-1; D is uncertain. CDR3 in amino acids: CASRVGENHNEQFF. CDR3 nucleotide sequence: TGTGCCAGCAGAGTTGGGGAAAACCACAATGAGCAGTTCTTC.